This passage covers 13 T cell receptor beta chains from one sample sequenced in a study of T cells after yellow fever vaccination. TCRdb itself ran the 5' RACE reads through MiXCR, one entry per CDR3 protein. The table includes approximately 250,000 distinct CDR3 sequences, roughly 5% detected once. The sequencing used CD4+ T cells sorted from PBMCs, collected on the day of the yellow fever booster vaccination. These receptors all come from a man aged 18 to 29 who received the YFV17D yellow fever vaccine.

The chain is built from TRBV7-2 and TRBJ1-6; perhaps TRBD1 as D (5 bases). Germline CDR1 SGHTA, CDR2 FQGNSA. V was pared by 1 base and J by 7 bases, with 8 bases between. This CDR3 has 14 amino acids. The CDR3 loop is CASSLDRRNSPLHF. CDR3 DNA sequence: TGTGCCAGCAGCTTAGACAGGAGGAATTCACCCCTCCACTTT.

This clonotype was seen a handful of times. This chain links TRBV21-1 with TRBJ2-3; whether TRBD1, the table's D call, matches the DNA was not checked. TRBV21-1 is a pseudogene. The CDR3 sequence is 16 residues long. This CDR3 reads CASSKLSTGDTDTQYF. The CDR3 DNA follows: TGTGCCAGCAGCAAGTTGTCGACAGGAGACACAGATACGCAGTATTTT.

This clonotype has more than one count but fewer than ten. The chain links TRBV18 to TRBJ2-5, with a weak D call TRBD1 (6 bases). The CDR3 is made up of 18 amino acids. V gave up 5 bases and J gave up 3 bases, with 25 bases separating them. Per the germline V gene, CDR1 is KGHSH and CDR2 is LQKENI. The CDR3 reads CASSTGSLDRNLKETQYF. CDR3 nucleotide sequence: TGTGCCAGCTCAACCGGCTCCCTCGACAGGAACCTAAAAGAGACCCAGTACTTC.

This clonotype was recorded many times. This sequence joins TRBV2 and TRBJ2-7; D remains unclear. Germline V gene sequence: CDR1 SNHLY, CDR2 FYNNEI. CDR3 length: 11 residues. V gave up 10 bases and J gave up 6 bases, with 13 bases separating them. The CDR3 region is CATARLAEQYV. CDR3 DNA: TGTGCCACAGCCCGTTTGGCCGAGCAGTACGTC.

The rearrangement links TRBV4-2 to TRBJ2-7, with unresolved D. CDR1 and CDR2 from the germline V gene are LGHNA and YNFKEQ. V gave up 0 bases and J gave up 3 bases, with 12 bases separating them. This CDR3 has 15 amino acids. The DNA for the CDR3 is TGTGCCAGCAGCCAAGAATTCCTTTCAGTCTACGAGCAGTACTTC. This translates into CASSQEFLSVYEQYF.

The table lists this clonotype with a few counts. The chain combines TRBV20-1 with TRBJ2-3; 10 bases align to TRBD2. From germline, CDR1 is DFQATT and CDR2 SNEGSKA (reference sequence). Trimming took 3 bases from V and 0 from J; bases not matched to a gene: 15. This CDR3 comprises 19 residues. The CDR3 nucleotides read TGCAGTGCTAGTCACCCGCGTTTTAGCGGGGGGTCAAGCACAGATACGCAGTATTTT. Residues: CSASHPRFSGGSSTDTQYF.

The chain is built from TRBV6-1 and TRBJ1-6; the D is unclear. The V gene lost 2 bases and the J gene lost 8 bases, with 10 bases spanning the gap. From germline, CDR1 is MNHNS and CDR2 SASEGT. The CDR3 has 14 residues. CDR3 residues: CASSEIQPYSPLHF. Here the CDR3 DNA reads TGTGCCAGCAGTGAAATACAGCCATATTCACCCCTCCACTTT.

J is TRBJ2-3 and V is TRBV7-2; 10 positions agree with TRBD2. The CDR3 spans 19 residues. J gave up 2 bases and V 1 base, and 12 bases lay outside the gene matches. Germline V gene sequence: CDR1 SGHTA, CDR2 FQGNSA. CDR3 loop: CASSLEASGGFWDTDTQYF. In nucleotides, the CDR3 is TGTGCCAGCAGCTTAGAGGCTAGCGGGGGATTCTGGGACACAGATACGCAGTATTTT.

The sample holds a few counts of this clonotype. V is TRBV15 and J is TRBJ2-5; no firm D call. CDR3 length equals 14 residues. Germline CDR1 and CDR2: LNHNV and YYDKDF (reference sequence). V was clipped by 0 bases and J by 5 bases, with 10 bases between them. In DNA form, the CDR3 reads TGTGCCACCAGCAGAGATAAGGCCGAGGAGACCCAGTACTTC. Its translation is CATSRDKAEETQYF.

In this sample, this clonotype turned up many times. The V call is TRBV6-2 or TRBV6-3, the J call TRBJ1-5, with 7 bases that match TRBD1. The germline V gene encodes CDR1 MNHEY and CDR2 SVGEGT. V was pared by 2 bases and J by 11 bases, with 15 bases of the junction left unmatched. This CDR3 is 16 amino acids long. This CDR3 is CASSYRQGLSSWTQHF. In DNA, the CDR3 is TGTGCCAGCAGTTACCGACAGGGCCTATCGAGTTGGACCCAGCATTTT.

This clonotype occurred many times. The J gene is TRBJ1-1, the V gene TRBV11-2, with unresolved D. Between the trimmed V and J ends, which lost 5 bases and 11 bases, there was a span of 15 bases. Germline assignment: CDR1 SGHAT and CDR2 FQNNGV. The CDR3 loop spans 12 amino acids. CDR3 protein: CASSPRFYGAFF. CDR3 coding DNA: TGTGCCAGCAGCCCCCGCTTTTATGGCGCTTTCTTT.

This clonotype turned up a few times. V and J are TRBV21-1 and TRBJ2-2; whether TRBD1, the table's D call, matches the DNA was not checked. TRBV21-1 is assigned pseudogene status. This CDR3 contains 14 residues. The CDR3: CASTNWTGSGELFF. The CDR3, as DNA: TGTGCCAGCACAAACTGGACAGGGTCCGGGGAGCTGTTTTTT.

The sample holds many counts of this clonotype. The CDR3 loop is CASSFTGRKSIMNTEAFF. As DNA, the CDR3 is TGTGCCAGCAGCTTCACAGGGCGCAAATCCATCATGAACACTGAAGCTTTCTTT. The V gene is TRBV7-2, the J gene TRBJ1-1, with D maybe TRBD1 (6 bases). The V gene's germline CDR1 is SGHTA and CDR2 FQGNSA. This CDR3 comprises 18 residues. Deletions cut 3 bases from V and 0 bases from J, with 20 bases between.